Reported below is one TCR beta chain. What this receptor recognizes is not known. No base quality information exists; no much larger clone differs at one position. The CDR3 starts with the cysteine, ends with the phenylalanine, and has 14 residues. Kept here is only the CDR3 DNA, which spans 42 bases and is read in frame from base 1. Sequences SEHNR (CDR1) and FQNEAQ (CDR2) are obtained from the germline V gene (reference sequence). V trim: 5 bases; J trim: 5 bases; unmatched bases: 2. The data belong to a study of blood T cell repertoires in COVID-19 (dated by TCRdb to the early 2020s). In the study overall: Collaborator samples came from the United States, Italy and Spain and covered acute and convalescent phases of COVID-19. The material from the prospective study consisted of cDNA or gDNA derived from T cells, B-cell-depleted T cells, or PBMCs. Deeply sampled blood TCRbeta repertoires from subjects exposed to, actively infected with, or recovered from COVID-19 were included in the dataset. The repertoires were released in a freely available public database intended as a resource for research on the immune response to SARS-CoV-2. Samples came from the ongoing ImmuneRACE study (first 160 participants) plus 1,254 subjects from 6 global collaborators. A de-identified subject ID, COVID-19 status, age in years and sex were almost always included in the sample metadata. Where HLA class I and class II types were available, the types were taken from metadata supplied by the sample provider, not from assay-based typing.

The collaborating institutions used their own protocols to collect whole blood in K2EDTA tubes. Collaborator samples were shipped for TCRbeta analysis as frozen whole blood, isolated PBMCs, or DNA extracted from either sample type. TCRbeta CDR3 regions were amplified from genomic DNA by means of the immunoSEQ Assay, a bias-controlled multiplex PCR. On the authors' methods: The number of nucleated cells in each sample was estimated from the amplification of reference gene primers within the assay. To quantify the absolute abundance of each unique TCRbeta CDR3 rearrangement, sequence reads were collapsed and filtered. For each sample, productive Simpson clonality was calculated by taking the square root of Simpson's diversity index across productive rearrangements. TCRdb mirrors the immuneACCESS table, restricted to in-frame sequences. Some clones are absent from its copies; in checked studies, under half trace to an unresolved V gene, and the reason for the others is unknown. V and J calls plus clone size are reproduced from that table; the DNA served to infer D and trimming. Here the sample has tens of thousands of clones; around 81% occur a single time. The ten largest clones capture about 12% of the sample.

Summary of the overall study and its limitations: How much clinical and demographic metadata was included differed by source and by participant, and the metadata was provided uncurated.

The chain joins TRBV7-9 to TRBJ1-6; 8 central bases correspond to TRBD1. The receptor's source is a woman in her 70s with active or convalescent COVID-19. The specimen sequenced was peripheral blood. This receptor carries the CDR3 CASSRQGNNSPLHF. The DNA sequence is TGTGCCAGCAGCAGACAGGGGAATAATTCACCCCTCCACTTT. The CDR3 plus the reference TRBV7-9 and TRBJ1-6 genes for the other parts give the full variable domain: DTGVSQNPRHKITKRGQNVTFRCDPISEHNRLYWYRQTLGQGPEFLTYFQNEAQLEKSRLLSDRFSAERPKGSFSTLEIQRTEQGDSAMYLCASSRQGNNSPLHFGNGTRLTVT.